The clone carrying this TCR beta chain has just a few counts. These data originate in a study of blood T cell repertoires in COVID-19. Overall study context: There were acute and convalescent COVID-19 samples, and they came from the United States, Italy and Spain. T cells, B-cell-depleted T cells, or PBMCs provided the cDNA or gDNA that served as material.

The CDR3 spans 16 residues. V shed 4 bases and J 2 bases; nucleotides not matched to a gene: 10. Germline CDR1 LNHDA, CDR2 SQIVND (reference sequence). In the original processing: Reference gene primer amplification yielded estimated nucleated cell counts. Profiling relied on immunoSEQ multiplex PCR, and the TCRdb table lists in-frame clones only, not all of them. The DNA gave D and trimming, while V, J and clone size come from that table. The sample has under 350,000 clones; roughly 85% are singletons. Sequences were obtained from PBMCs or T cells enriched from blood (not recorded which). This sequence originates from a woman aged 40 to 50 with acute COVID-19. The chain joins TRBV19 to TRBJ2-7, with TRBD1 matching 8 bases. Written as DNA, the CDR3 is TGTGCCAGTAGTACCCGGCTCGGACAGGGAACCTACGAGCAGTACTTC. Translated: CASSTRLGQGTYEQYF.